This entry describes one TCR beta chain. The sample holds many counts of this clonotype. No antigen is known for it. Base qualities are not recorded, but no much larger clone differs from it by a single base. The V end loses 6 bases and the J end loses 2 bases, and a stretch of 20 bases separates them. The germline V gene (reference sequence) supplies CDR1 DFQATT and CDR2 SNEGSKA. Including the terminal cysteine and phenylalanine, the CDR3 comprises 15 residues. Only the CDR3 DNA is retained, 45 bases long and in frame from the first base. TCR beta CDR3 regions were amplified from RNA transcripts. The first round of RT-PCR for the TCR CDR3 was performed with the HTBI primer set and the Qiagen OneStep RT-PCR kit. Libraries were constructed in a second round of multiplex PCR, after which size selection and purification were performed. Libraries were sequenced paired-end with 100 bp reads on an Illumina HiSeq2000. Per the authors' processing: SOAPnuke was used to process the raw data, throwing out any read that contained adapters or uncalled bases, had a mean Phred below 15, or lacked an exact constant-primer or identifier match. COPE v1.2.5 was used to merge high-quality paired reads, and clonotypes were defined as unique nucleotide sequences. MiTCR v1.1 was used to align the clonotypes against IMGT TRBV, TRBD and TRBJ reference segments. The analysis was restricted to V-J combinations with a frequency above 0.0001, which together covered 99% to 99.2% of the repertoires. The TCS score was defined as F50 (clonal expansion) divided by E x V (chaos), with BLOSUM62-based TCRdist calculated between CDR3 peptides within each V-J. Welch's t-statistics and random forest reduced just over 500 V-J features to 13, which were used in a naive Bayes classifier (R e1071). Starting from the raw public reads, TCRdb applied fastp trimming at Q25, assembled clones with MiXCR and retained in-frame beta chains. Rows are unified per CDR3 protein, each entry keeping the most common DNA and genes. TCRdb, not the original authors, processed these V and J calls. In this sample the table shows 280,000 or so distinct CDR3 sequences, under 30% of which occur a single time. About 25% of the sample belongs to the ten largest clones.

The sample comes from a study of T cells in Graves' hyperthyroidism and ophthalmopathy (dated by TCRdb to between 2019 and 2020). Study-wide context: Peripheral blood was sampled at the time of initial diagnosis, prior to any treatment. To identify TCR V-J signatures that set the groups apart, the researchers used a discovery cohort of more than 95 patients, made up of some 41 with Graves' ophthalmopathy and 55 to 65 with stable Graves' hyperthyroidism. Whether ophthalmopathy could be predicted prospectively was tested in an independent validation cohort made up of 18 to 20 hyperthyroidism patients plus 17 patients who later progressed to ophthalmopathy. The roughly 90 discovery patients were divided at random into training and test sets in a 7:3 ratio. In addition, the study compared T-cell repertoires in thyroid tissue and in blood from about 6 Graves' hyperthyroidism patients. Once sampling was done, hyperthyroidism patients were given methimazole at a starting dose of 30 mg daily, whereas ophthalmopathy patients were given high-dose intravenous methylprednisolone. According to the paper, TCR Vbeta CDR3 sequencing was carried out on some 140 peripheral blood samples, which came from around 43 ophthalmopathy, around 75 hyperthyroidism and about 17 progressor patients. What the authors observed across the whole study: Sample size was not statistically predetermined, and blinding of investigators to group allocation was not performed. Most expanded thyroid clonotypes (frequency above 0.001) were also found in blood, which suggests that blood repertoires may mirror thyroid immune responses. In validation, the model predicted progression to ophthalmopathy a median of about 6 months before onset, with roughly 70% sensitivity and almost 75% specificity. In cross-validation, a model built on a 13 V-J signature told ophthalmopathy apart from stable hyperthyroidism with over 85% sensitivity and roughly 83% specificity, and in testing the same model reached 80%/75%.

Hyperthyroidism patients were newly diagnosed, with disease duration under 2 months, and aged 18 to 65 years. The study excluded patients with uncontrolled infections, other autoimmune diseases, pregnancy or lactation. Diagnoses relied on clinical symptoms, serum thyroxine and TRAb, thyroid ultrasound and orbital computed tomography. Blood from progressor patients was collected at the time of first diagnosis with hyperthyroidism, before any ophthalmopathy symptoms had appeared. PBMCs were isolated from more than 9 ml of fresh peripheral blood by Ficoll-Paque density gradient centrifugation. Progressor patients were initially diagnosed with Graves' hyperthyroidism and developed ophthalmopathy during follow-up. Total RNA was extracted with Trizol reagent, and quality was checked on an Agilent 2100 Bioanalyzer.

This receptor chain uses TRBV20-1 and TRBJ2-7, with a weak D call of TRBD2 (6 bases match). Sequenced: blood. This TCR derives from a man aged 35 to 55 with Graves' hyperthyroidism that later progressed to Graves' ophthalmopathy. The DNA sequence follows: TGCAGTGCAGGCCGTATGGGGAGGCCGCCCTACGAGCAGTACTTC. This translates into CSAGRMGRPPYEQYF.